Below are 32 T cell receptor beta chains sequenced from a single sample in a study of cytomegalovirus exposure and HLA in healthy donors. Use of 60 Vbeta and 13 Jbeta primers characterized the PCR. Clones were read by immunoSEQ multiplex PCR, and TCRdb kept only the in-frame ones, dropping some. This sample yields some 160,000 clones, of which around 77% are seen a single time; approximately 2.5% belongs to the top ten. Input material: PBMCs. The receptors were sampled from a man aged 55 to 70 in good health and CMV-seronegative.

The V gene is TRBV5-1, the J gene TRBJ2-5; TRBD1 agrees at 11 bases. With V trimmed by 4 bases and J by 3 bases, 8 bases remained unmatched. The CDR3 has 16 residues. From germline, CDR1 is SGHRS and CDR2 YFSETQ. CDR3 protein: CASSMRGTGGEETQYF. CDR3 nucleotide sequence: TGCGCCAGCAGCATGCGCGGGACAGGGGGGGAAGAGACCCAGTACTTC. Based on the CDR3 plus reference TRBV5-1 and TRBJ2-5, the full variable domain is KAGVTQTPRYLIKTRGQQVTLSCSPISGHRSVSWYQQTPGQGLQFLFEYFSETQRNKGNFPGRFSGRQFSNSRSEMNVSTLELGDSALYLCASSMRGTGGEETQYFGPGTRLLVL.

This sequence joins TRBV7-9 and TRBJ1-6; 7 nucleotides match TRBD1. Germline-derived CDR1 and CDR2 are SEHNR and FQNEAQ (reference sequence). V was pared by 6 bases and J by 7 bases, with 9 bases of the junction left unmatched. This CDR3 comprises 15 residues. The CDR3 spells CASSFTGALNSPLHF. In DNA form, the CDR3 reads TGTGCCAGCAGTTTTACAGGGGCGTTAAATTCACCCCTCCACTTT. The variable domain in full, with the rest retrieved from reference TRBV7-9 and TRBJ1-6, is DTGVSQNPRHKITKRGQNVTFRCDPISEHNRLYWYRQTLGQGPEFLTYFQNEAQLEKSRLLSDRFSAERPKGSFSTLEIQRTEQGDSAMYLCASSFTGALNSPLHFGNGTRLTVT.

The CDR3 loop is CASSGQQGWQPQHF. In DNA form, the CDR3 reads TGTGCCAGTAGCGGACAACAGGGGTGGCAGCCCCAGCATTTT. J is TRBJ1-5 and V is TRBV19, with 7 bases aligning to TRBD1. CDR1 is LNHDA and CDR2 is SQIVND in the germline V gene (reference sequence). The CDR3 runs to 14 residues. The V gene end was trimmed by 6 bases and the J gene end by 7 bases; junction bases not matched to a gene: 9.

The chain couples TRBV28 to TRBJ1-1; D is unresolved. Trimming took off 7 bases at V and 0 bases at J, with 18 bases between the two ends. The length of the CDR3 is 16 residues. Per the germline V gene, CDR1 is MDHEN and CDR2 is SYDVKM. Here the CDR3 reads CASTLLRGLVNTEAFF. In DNA form, the CDR3 reads TGTGCCAGCACCCTCCTGAGAGGGCTGGTGAACACTGAAGCTTTCTTT.

The rearrangement links TRBV25-1 to TRBJ1-6; D unresolved. The CDR3 totals 11 residues. The V and J ends lost 8 bases and 8 bases respectively, with 7 bases between them. Germline assignment: CDR1 MGHDK and CDR2 SYGVNS. Here the CDR3 reads CASARDSPLHF. The CDR3 nucleotides are TGTGCCAGCGCTCGAGATTCACCCCTCCACTTT.

Only one count was recorded for this clone. V and J are TRBV29-1 and TRBJ1-2; TRBD1 matches at 9 bases. Germline lookup yields CDR1 SQVTM and CDR2 ANQGSEA. Trimming took 7 bases from V and 5 from J; bases not matched to a gene: 5. This CDR3 contains 12 residues. The CDR3 nucleotides are TGCAGCGCCGGGACAGGGTCATATGGCTACACCTTC. This encodes CSAGTGSYGYTF.

V usage is TRBV5-1 and J usage is TRBJ2-2; perhaps TRBD1 as D (6 bases). Trimming pared 7 bases from V and 1 base from J, leaving 11 bases between. Per the germline V gene, CDR1 is SGHRS and CDR2 is YFSETQ. The CDR3 loop spans 14 amino acids. DNA of the CDR3: TGCGCCAGCTCTACAGGGTTGAACACCGGGGAGCTGTTTTTT. Encoded protein: CASSTGLNTGELFF. Complete variable domain (other parts from reference TRBV5-1 and TRBJ2-2): KAGVTQTPRYLIKTRGQQVTLSCSPISGHRSVSWYQQTPGQGLQFLFEYFSETQRNKGNFPGRFSGRQFSNSRSEMNVSTLELGDSALYLCASSTGLNTGELFFGEGSRLTVL.

V gene TRBV29-1 combines with J gene TRBJ2-3; D is unclear. Trimming took 6 bases from V and 5 from J, leaving 15 bases between them. This CDR3 comprises 13 residues. The germline V gene encodes CDR1 SQVTM and CDR2 ANQGSEA. CDR3 amino acids: CSVQSPLGDTQYF. The CDR3 region has the DNA TGCAGCGTACAGAGTCCACTCGGAGATACGCAGTATTTT.

The CDR3 nucleotides are TGCGCCAGCAGCCCCGGACAGATTAATGAAAAACTGTTTTTT. This gives the protein CASSPGQINEKLFF. The chain joins TRBV5-1 to TRBJ1-4; TRBD1 is a possible D gene (6 bases). CDR3 length: 14 residues. V was clipped by 4 bases and J by 4 bases, with 11 bases between them. The germline V gene has CDR1 SGHRS and CDR2 YFSETQ.

This clone was observed a few times. The sample holds other DNA sequences that translate to the same CDR3. This sequence joins TRBV6-1 and TRBJ2-5; TRBD2 aligns across 10 bases. Per the germline V gene, CDR1 is MNHNS and CDR2 is SASEGT. This CDR3 is built from 14 residues. V gave up 4 bases and J gave up 2 bases; unmatched junction bases: 1. The CDR3 DNA is TGTGCCAGCAGTGGGACTAGCGGTCAAGAGACCCAGTACTTC. Translated: CASSGTSGQETQYF.

The J gene is TRBJ1-1, the V gene TRBV6-5, with no clear D. The CDR3 extends over 14 amino acids. With 0 bases removed from V and 1 base from J, the gap between germline ends came to 6 bases. Germline CDR1 is MNHEY and CDR2 is SVGAGI. CDR3: CASSYSMRNTEAFF. The CDR3 nucleotides are TGTGCCAGCAGTTACTCGATGCGGAACACTGAAGCTTTCTTT.

The DNA of the CDR3 is TGTGCCAGTTCGGGACTAGCGCCACAAGAGACCCAGTACTTC. Amino acids: CASSGLAPQETQYF. This chain uses TRBV19 with TRBJ2-5; 10 bases map to TRBD2. After removal of 8 bases from V and 2 bases from J, the junction contained 5 bases not matched to a gene. CDR1 is LNHDA, CDR2 SQIVND, per germline (reference sequence). The CDR3 runs to 14 residues.

V is TRBV7-6 and J is TRBJ2-3, with TRBD2 identical over 9 bases. CDR1 and CDR2 from the germline V gene are SGHVS and FNYEAQ. V lost 3 bases, J lost 4 bases, and 8 bases stayed unmatched. This CDR3 region has 16 residues. The CDR3 region has the DNA TGTGCCAGCAGCTTGGTAGCGGGAGTTAGTTCAGATACGCAGTATTTT. This translates into CASSLVAGVSSDTQYF.

The V gene is TRBV10-1, the J gene TRBJ2-3; 9 bases are shared with TRBD1. V lost 2 bases and J lost 3; bases outside the gene matches: 3. Germline CDR1 and CDR2: WNHNN and SYGVQD (reference sequence). The CDR3 sequence is 15 residues long. CDR3 loop: CASSETGTGTDTQYF. The CDR3 bases are TGCGCCAGCAGTGAGACCGGGACAGGGACAGATACGCAGTATTTT.

Here the CDR3 reads CASTPGQGFYEQYF. Here the CDR3 DNA reads TGTGCCAGCACCCCGGGACAGGGATTCTACGAGCAGTACTTC. The V and J genes are TRBV6-5 and TRBJ2-5; 9 nucleotides line up with TRBD1. Gene TRBJ2-7 matches the end of the DNA better, so the J call may be wrong. CDR1 is MNHEY, CDR2 SVGAGI, per germline. CDR3 length: 14 residues.

The J gene is TRBJ2-3, the V gene TRBV27, with 10 bases lining up with TRBD2. Trimming cost V 5 bases and J 4 bases; bases outside gene matches: 6. CDR1 and CDR2 from the germline V gene are MNHEY and SMNVEV (reference sequence). The CDR3 extends over 15 amino acids. CDR3 nucleotide sequence: TGTGCCAGCAGTCCGCTAGCGGGAGCGGCAGATACGCAGTATTTT. Encoded protein: CASSPLAGAADTQYF.

The CDR3 protein is CASSLTGTRETQYF. The CDR3, as DNA: TGTGCCAGCAGCCTAACAGGGACGAGAGAGACCCAGTACTTC. The chain uses TRBV7-7 and TRBJ2-5; D might be TRBD1 (6 bases). Germline V gene sequence: CDR1 SSHAT, CDR2 FNYEAQ (reference sequence). Trimming pared 5 bases from V and 4 bases from J, leaving 14 bases between. This CDR3 has 14 amino acids.

The V gene is TRBV18, the J gene TRBJ2-3, with TRBD1 identical over 8 bases. V shed 5 bases, J shed 5 bases, and the junction held 9 bases outside the gene matches. The CDR3 consists of 15 residues. Germline CDR1 and CDR2: KGHSH and LQKENI. This chain's CDR3 is CASSSSRGPGDTQYF. Written as DNA, the CDR3 is TGTGCCAGCTCATCCAGCAGGGGGCCCGGAGATACGCAGTATTTT.

In regard to this clone: The sample has other DNA sequences that encode this CDR3 too. The chain has TRBV5-1 and TRBJ2-1; 9 positions match TRBD1. Germline V gene sequence: CDR1 SGHRS, CDR2 YFSETQ. The CDR3 loop spans 15 amino acids. Unmatched junction bases numbered 5, after V lost 3 bases and J lost 4 bases. Written as DNA, the CDR3 is TGCGCCAGCAGCTCGGGACAGGGATCATACAATGAGCAGTTCTTC. It yields the protein CASSSGQGSYNEQFF.

This sequence joins TRBV2 and TRBJ2-3; D might be TRBD2 (6 bases). Looked up from germline, CDR1 is SNHLY and CDR2 is FYNNEI. This CDR3 is 13 amino acids long. Trimming stripped 6 bases from V and 2 bases from J, with 9 bases between. The CDR3 DNA follows: TGTGCCAGCAGACGGGGGACCACAGATACGCAGTATTTT. It translates to CASRRGTTDTQYF.

The V call is TRBV5-1, the J call TRBJ2-1; TRBD2 matches at 13 bases. V was clipped by 3 bases and J by 10 bases; unmatched bases: 10. Germline V gives CDR1 SGHRS, CDR2 YFSETQ. The CDR3 runs to 16 residues. As DNA, the CDR3 is TGCGCCAGCAGCTCACAGGGACTAGCGGGGATAGGGGAGCAGTTCTTC. This codes for CASSSQGLAGIGEQFF.

The chain recombines TRBV7-9 with TRBJ1-1; TRBD1 matches 7 bases. CDR1 is SEHNR and CDR2 is FQNEAQ in the germline V gene (reference sequence). The CDR3 has 12 amino acids. V was pared by 6 bases and J by 4 bases, with 2 bases of the junction left unmatched. CDR3 residues: CASRTGATEAFF. DNA for the CDR3: TGTGCCAGCAGAACAGGGGCCACTGAAGCTTTCTTT. The entire variable domain, with the rest obtained from reference TRBV7-9 and TRBJ1-1, is as follows: DTGVSQNPRHKITKRGQNVTFRCDPISEHNRLYWYRQTLGQGPEFLTYFQNEAQLEKSRLLSDRFSAERPKGSFSTLEIQRTEQGDSAMYLCASRTGATEAFFGQGTRLTVV.

J is TRBJ1-2 and V is TRBV19, with 7 bases that match TRBD1. Losses at the gene ends were 5 bases for V and 3 bases for J; bases not matched to a gene: 3. Germline V CDR1 and CDR2: LNHDA, SQIVND (reference sequence). The CDR3 is 13 amino acids. The CDR3 protein is CASSVTGDYGYTF. In DNA form, the CDR3 reads TGTGCCAGTAGTGTCACAGGGGACTATGGCTACACCTTC.

The chain joins TRBV19 to TRBJ2-7; TRBD1 matches 7 bases. The germline CDR1 and CDR2 sequences are LNHDA and SQIVND (reference sequence). Trimming removed 5 bases from V and 5 bases from J; junction bases left unmatched: 6. This CDR3 has 13 residues. CDR3 amino acids: CASSGQVSDEQYF. The CDR3 coding sequence is TGTGCCAGTAGTGGACAGGTTTCGGACGAGCAGTACTTC.

The chain uses TRBV7-9 and TRBJ1-1, with D perhaps matching TRBD1 (6 bases). The CDR3 loop spans 14 amino acids. Per the germline V gene, CDR1 is SEHNR and CDR2 is FQNEAQ (reference sequence). The V end lost 5 bases, the J end lost 1 base, and 11 bases lay between the germline ends. The CDR3 region is CASSRGTTNTEAFF. In DNA form, the CDR3 reads TGTGCCAGCAGCCGAGGGACAACGAACACTGAAGCTTTCTTT. Drawing the rest from reference TRBV7-9 and TRBJ1-1, the complete variable domain is DTGVSQNPRHKITKRGQNVTFRCDPISEHNRLYWYRQTLGQGPEFLTYFQNEAQLEKSRLLSDRFSAERPKGSFSTLEIQRTEQGDSAMYLCASSRGTTNTEAFFGQGTRLTVV.

The rearrangement uses TRBV6-6 and TRBJ2-7; 8 bases are shared with TRBD2. This CDR3 is 15 amino acids long. Germline CDR1 is MNHNY and CDR2 is SVGAGI (reference sequence). Trimming took 4 bases from V and 2 from J; bases not matched to a gene: 7. The CDR3 DNA reads as TGTGCCAGCAGTTCTCTAAGCGGGGGAACCTACGAGCAGTACTTC. As protein: CASSSLSGGTYEQYF.

The CDR3 loop is CASSQDNPISGQPQHF. The CDR3 nucleotides are TGTGCCAGCAGCCAAGATAATCCGATAAGTGGCCAGCCCCAGCATTTT. This sequence joins TRBV4-2 and TRBJ1-5; the D is unclear. The CDR3 runs to 16 residues. V was cut by 0 bases and J by 7 bases, with 16 bases left in between. Germline CDR1 and CDR2: LGHNA and YNFKEQ.

This chain links TRBV6-1 with TRBJ1-6; 11 bases match TRBD1. V trimming: 1 base; J trimming: 0 bases; junction bases outside the gene matches: 8. CDR1 MNHNS and CDR2 SASEGT come from the germline V gene. The CDR3 length is 20 residues. In nucleotides, the CDR3 is TGTGCCAGCAGTGAAGGGTGGGACAGGGGGACCAGCTCCTATAATTCACCCCTCCACTTT. This gives the protein CASSEGWDRGTSSYNSPLHF.

J is TRBJ2-7 and V is TRBV5-6, with 11 positions matching TRBD2. The junction had 7 bases not matched to a gene; V was cut back by 3 bases and J by 2 bases. The CDR3 sequence is 16 residues long. Germline V gives CDR1 SGHDT, CDR2 YYEEEE. CDR3 in amino acids: CASSSSLAGVTYEQYF. The DNA of the CDR3 is TGTGCCAGCAGCTCTTCACTAGCGGGAGTAACCTACGAGCAGTACTTC.

This clone was seen a single time. The chain carries TRBV28 and TRBJ2-5, with D possibly being TRBD2 (6 bases). With the DNA end fitting TRBJ2-7 better, the J assignment may be wrong. There are 13 residues in the CDR3. In germline, CDR1 is MDHEN, CDR2 SYDVKM. The CDR3 is CASTRGTPFEQYF. DNA of the CDR3: TGTGCCAGCACCCGTGGGACTCCCTTCGAGCAGTACTTC.

This clone turned up a few times. The chain couples TRBV5-6 to TRBJ2-5; possible D gene TRBD2, 5 bases. The J call is in doubt because the DNA end fits TRBJ2-7 better. CDR1 and CDR2 (germline): SGHDT, YYEEEE. The CDR3 sequence is 14 residues long. DNA of the CDR3: TGTGCCAGCAGCTTGTTCGGGGTATCCTACGAGCAGTACTTC. It encodes CASSLFGVSYEQYF.

V and J are TRBV5-1 and TRBJ2-3; TRBD1 might be the D (6 bases). The CDR3 covers 17 residues. Trimming took 3 bases from V and 5 from J, leaving 22 bases between them. Germline-derived CDR1 and CDR2 are SGHRS and YFSETQ. DNA for the CDR3: TGCGCCAGCAGCTGGGGGCAGGGTGGGCAGGTGAGAGATACGCAGTATTTT. This codes for CASSWGQGGQVRDTQYF.